Each of the 2 T cell receptor beta chains below was sequenced from the same sample in a study of T cell repertoires in cytomegalovirus infection (dated by TCRdb to between 2017 and 2020). The sequencer listed for this sample is Illumina HiSeq 1500. TCRdb ran its own pipeline on the public reads, namely fastp trimming at Q25 and MiXCR clone calling, and kept in-frame beta chains. Rows are combined by CDR3 protein, so each entry shows the most common genes and DNA. This sample has 200,000 to 300,000 distinct CDR3 sequences in its table, and approximately 13% of those were observed once. The ten largest clones take up 1.5% to 2% of the sample. The sequenced material came from PBMCs. The receptor source for this set is a human donor in good health (CMV status not recorded). Some clones in this sample may be carry-over from other donors' samples.

This clonotype has a count of ten or more. The rearrangement uses TRBV7-2 and TRBJ2-7; 7 nucleotides align to TRBD1. CDR3 length: 15 residues. The J segment lost 2 bases and the V segment lost 5 bases, leaving 9 bases of the junction unmatched. Germline V gene lookup returns CDR1 SGHTA and CDR2 FQGNSA. CDR3 coding DNA: TGTGCCAGCAGCGCCTCCGGGACAGAAACCTACGAGCAGTACTTC. Its translation: CASSASGTETYEQYF.

This clonotype was found many times. The chain joins TRBV29-1 to TRBJ2-7, with 8 bases aligning to TRBD1. J was trimmed by 2 bases and V by 7 bases; bases with no gene match: 13. Germline V gives CDR1 SQVTM, CDR2 ANQGSEA. The CDR3 contains 15 residues. CDR3 region: CSGDPRDRQPYEQYF. The CDR3 DNA is TGCAGCGGTGATCCCCGGGACAGGCAACCCTACGAGCAGTACTTC.